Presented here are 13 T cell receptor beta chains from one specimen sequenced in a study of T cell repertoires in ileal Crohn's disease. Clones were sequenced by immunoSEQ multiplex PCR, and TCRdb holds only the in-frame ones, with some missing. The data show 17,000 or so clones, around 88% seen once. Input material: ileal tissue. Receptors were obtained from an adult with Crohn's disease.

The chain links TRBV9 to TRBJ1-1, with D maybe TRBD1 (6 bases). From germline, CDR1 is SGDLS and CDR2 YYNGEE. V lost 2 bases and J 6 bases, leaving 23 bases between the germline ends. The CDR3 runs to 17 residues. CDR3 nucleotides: TGTGCCAGCAGCGTCCGGCAGGGGACCGGTGTTATCTCTGAAGCTTTCTTT. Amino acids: CASSVRQGTGVISEAFF. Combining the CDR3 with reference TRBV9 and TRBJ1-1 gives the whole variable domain DSGVTQTPKHLITATGQRVTLRCSPRSGDLSVYWYQQSLDQGLQFLIQYYNGEERAKGNILERFSAQQFPDLHSELNLSSLELGDSALYFCASSVRQGTGVISEAFFGQGTRLTVV.

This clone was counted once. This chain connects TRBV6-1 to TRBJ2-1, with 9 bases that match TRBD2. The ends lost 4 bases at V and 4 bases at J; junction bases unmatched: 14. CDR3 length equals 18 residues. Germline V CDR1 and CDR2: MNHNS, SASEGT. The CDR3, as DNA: TGTGCCAGCAGTGCACGGGGTTATGGCGGGAGGGGTTACAATGAGCAGTTCTTC. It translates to CASSARGYGGRGYNEQFF.

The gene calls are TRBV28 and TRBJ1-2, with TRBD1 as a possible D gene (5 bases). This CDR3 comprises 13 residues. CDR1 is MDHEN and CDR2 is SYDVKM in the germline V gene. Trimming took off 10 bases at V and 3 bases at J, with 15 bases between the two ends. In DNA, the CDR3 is TGTGCCACCCAGGGCCCTCACGACTATGGCTACACCTTC. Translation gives CATQGPHDYGYTF.

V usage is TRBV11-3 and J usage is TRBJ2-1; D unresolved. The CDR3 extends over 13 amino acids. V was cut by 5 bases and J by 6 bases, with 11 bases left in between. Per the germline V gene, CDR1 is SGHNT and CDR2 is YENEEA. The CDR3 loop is CASSLNSLNEQFF. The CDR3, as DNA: TGTGCCAGCAGCCTAAACAGCCTCAATGAGCAGTTCTTC.

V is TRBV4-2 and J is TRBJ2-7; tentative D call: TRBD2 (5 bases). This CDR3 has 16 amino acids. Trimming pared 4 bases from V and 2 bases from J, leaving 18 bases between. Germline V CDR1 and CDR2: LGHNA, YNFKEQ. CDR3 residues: CASSRTLGESAYEQYF. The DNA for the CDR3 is TGTGCCAGCAGCCGGACCCTTGGGGAGTCCGCCTACGAGCAGTACTTC.

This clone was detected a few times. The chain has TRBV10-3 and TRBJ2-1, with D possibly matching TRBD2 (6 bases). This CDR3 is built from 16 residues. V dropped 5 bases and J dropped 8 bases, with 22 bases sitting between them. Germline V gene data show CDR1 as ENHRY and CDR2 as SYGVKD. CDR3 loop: CAISSLASADGDEQFF. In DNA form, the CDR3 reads TGTGCCATCAGTTCCCTAGCGTCCGCCGACGGGGATGAGCAGTTCTTC.

Here the CDR3 reads CASSDRTSGNTIYF. The DNA for the CDR3 is TGCGCCAGCAGCGATAGAACTTCTGGAAACACCATATATTTT. V and J are TRBV5-1 and TRBJ1-3; D gene ambiguous. Per the germline V gene, CDR1 is SGHRS and CDR2 is YFSETQ. The CDR3 is made up of 14 amino acids. The V gene lost 4 bases and the J gene lost 1 base, with 9 bases spanning the gap.

Here the CDR3 reads CAWSARTAGETQYF. The CDR3 DNA sequence: TGTGCCTGGAGTGCCCGGACTGCCGGAGAGACCCAGTACTTC. The chain couples TRBV30 to TRBJ2-5; TRBD2 might be the D (5 bases). From germline, CDR1 is GTSNPN and CDR2 SVGIG (reference sequence). V was shortened by 1 base and J by 4 bases, with 13 bases between the two germline ends. This CDR3 has 14 amino acids.

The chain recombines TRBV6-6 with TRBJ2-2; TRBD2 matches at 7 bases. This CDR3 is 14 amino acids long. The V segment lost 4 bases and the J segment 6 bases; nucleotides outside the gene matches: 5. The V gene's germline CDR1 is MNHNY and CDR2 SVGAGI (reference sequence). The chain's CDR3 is CASSWGGPPGELFF. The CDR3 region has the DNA TGTGCCAGCAGTTGGGGGGGACCACCCGGGGAGCTGTTTTTT.

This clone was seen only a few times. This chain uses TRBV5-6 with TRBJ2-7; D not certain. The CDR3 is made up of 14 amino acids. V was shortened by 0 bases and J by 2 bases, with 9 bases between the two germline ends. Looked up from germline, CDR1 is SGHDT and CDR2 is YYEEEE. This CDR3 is CASSLDGPTYEQYF. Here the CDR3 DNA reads TGTGCCAGCAGCTTGGATGGCCCCACCTACGAGCAGTACTTC.

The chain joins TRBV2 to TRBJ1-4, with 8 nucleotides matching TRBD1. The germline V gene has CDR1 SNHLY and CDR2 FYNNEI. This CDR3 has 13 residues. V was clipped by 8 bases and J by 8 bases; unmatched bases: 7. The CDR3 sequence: CASGRDRTEKLFF. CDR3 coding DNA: TGTGCCAGCGGCCGGGACAGGACCGAAAAACTGTTTTTT.

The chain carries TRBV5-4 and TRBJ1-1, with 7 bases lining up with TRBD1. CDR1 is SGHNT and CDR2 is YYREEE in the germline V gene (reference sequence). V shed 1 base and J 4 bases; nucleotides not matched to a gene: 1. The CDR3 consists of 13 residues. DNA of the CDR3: TGTGCCAGCAGCTTGACAGGGGCCACTGAAGCTTTCTTT. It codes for CASSLTGATEAFF.

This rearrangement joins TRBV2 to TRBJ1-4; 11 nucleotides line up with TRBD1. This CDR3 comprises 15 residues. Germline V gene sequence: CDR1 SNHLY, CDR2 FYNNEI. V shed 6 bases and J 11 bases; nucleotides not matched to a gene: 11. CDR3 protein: CASRRRTGGFAKLFF. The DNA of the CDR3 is TGTGCCAGCAGGAGAAGGACAGGGGGCTTTGCTAAACTGTTTTTT.